The 30 T cell receptor beta chains listed next were all sequenced from one sample in a study of blood T cell repertoires in COVID-19. Method: immunoSEQ multiplex PCR; TCRdb's copy keeps in-frame clones and lacks some. The profile covers hundreds of thousands of clones, with around 84% appearing a single time and roughly 4.7% taken by the ten largest. The sequenced sample consisted of PBMCs or T cells enriched from blood (not recorded which). All receptors derive from a man aged 35 to 55 who had been exposed to COVID-19.

V usage is TRBV18 and J usage is TRBJ1-1; 7 nucleotides match TRBD1. Germline CDR1 KGHSH, CDR2 LQKENI. The length of the CDR3 is 14 residues. V was clipped by 4 bases and J by 0 bases; unmatched bases: 2. The CDR3 loop is CASSLQGMNTEAFF. In nucleotides, the CDR3 is TGTGCCAGCTCACTACAGGGGATGAACACTGAAGCTTTCTTT.

CDR3 coding DNA: TGTGCCAGCAGCTTGGGGCATGAGCAGTTCTTC. This translates into CASSLGHEQFF. This sequence joins TRBV11-3 and TRBJ2-1, with a tentative D call TRBD1 (5 bases). Between the trimmed V and J ends, which lost 3 bases and 8 bases, there was a span of 5 bases. Germline V CDR1 and CDR2: SGHNT, YENEEA. The CDR3 sequence is 11 residues long. The full variable domain, completed using reference TRBV11-3 and TRBJ2-1, is EAGVVQSPRYKIIEKKQPVAFWCNPISGHNTLYWYLQNLGQGPELLIRYENEEAVDDSQLPKDRFSAERLKGVDSTLKIQPAELGDSAVYLCASSLGHEQFFGPGTRLTVL.

This rearrangement joins TRBV2 to TRBJ1-1, with D possibly TRBD1 on 6 matching bases. V was shortened by 10 bases and J by 9 bases, with 27 bases between the two germline ends. In germline, CDR1 is SNHLY, CDR2 FYNNEI. CDR3 length: 15 amino acids. In DNA, the CDR3 is TGTGCCACCGGCAGGACTTCCATGACAGGAGTGCAAGCTTTCTTT. Protein sequence: CATGRTSMTGVQAFF.

V gene TRBV5-4 combines with J gene TRBJ2-7, with 10 bases that match TRBD2. The CDR3 spans 15 residues. Looked up from germline, CDR1 is SGHNT and CDR2 is YYREEE (reference sequence). The J segment lost 6 bases and the V segment lost 1 base, leaving 7 bases of the junction unmatched. The CDR3 loop is CASSLILAGVGEQYF. The DNA for the CDR3 is TGTGCCAGCAGCTTGATTCTAGCGGGAGTGGGCGAGCAGTACTTC.

This chain uses TRBV30 with TRBJ1-5; D might be TRBD1 (5 bases). Germline V gene sequence: CDR1 GTSNPN, CDR2 SVGIG (reference sequence). This CDR3 is 13 amino acids long. V lost 2 bases and J lost 0, with 5 bases in between. CDR3 in amino acids: CAWSTGSNQPQHF. The CDR3 DNA follows: TGTGCCTGGAGTACAGGTAGCAATCAGCCCCAGCATTTT.

This chain connects TRBV18 to TRBJ2-7, with 10 bases aligning to TRBD1. V shed 3 bases and J 4 bases; nucleotides not matched to a gene: 12. The CDR3 length is 17 residues. CDR1 and CDR2 (germline): KGHSH, LQKENI. CDR3 sequence (DNA): TGTGCCAGCTCACCTTCCCTCGACAGGGGGCTGTGGTACGAGCAGTACTTC. Translating it yields CASSPSLDRGLWYEQYF.

This chain connects TRBV3-1 (or the pseudogene TRBV3-2) to TRBJ1-5; 9 bases agree with TRBD1. Germline V gene sequence: CDR1 LGHDT, CDR2 YNNKEL (reference sequence). The V and J ends lost 7 bases and 1 base, in that order; junction bases with no gene match: 20. The CDR3 has 20 amino acids. The CDR3 DNA is TGTGCCAGCAACACAGGACGGGAGGGACAGGGAGGGGTAAGCAATCAGCCCCAGCATTTT. It encodes CASNTGREGQGGVSNQPQHF.

The chain has TRBV6-6 and TRBJ2-7; 8 bases are a match to TRBD2. Trimming removed 6 bases from V and 2 bases from J; junction bases left unmatched: 6. From germline, CDR1 is MNHNY and CDR2 SVGAGI (reference sequence). CDR3 length: 14 amino acids. The CDR3 spells CASRGTGGPYEQYF. Here the CDR3 DNA reads TGTGCCAGCAGGGGAACGGGAGGGCCCTACGAGCAGTACTTC.

In DNA, the CDR3 is TGTGCCAGCAGCCAAGGCTGGGACAGGGGGCCCTTTAATGAAAAACTGTTTTTT. It yields the protein CASSQGWDRGPFNEKLFF. The chain is built from TRBV14 and TRBJ1-4, with 12 bases lining up with TRBD1. This CDR3 region has 18 residues. V lost 1 base, J lost 4 bases, and 7 bases stayed unmatched. CDR1 is SGHDN, CDR2 FVKESK, per germline.

This clone was seen more than once but under ten times. The chain joins TRBV6-5 to TRBJ1-5, with D perhaps TRBD1 (5 bases). V was trimmed by 5 bases and J by 1 base, leaving 12 bases between them. The CDR3 has 15 amino acids. The germline gives CDR1 MNHEY, CDR2 SVGAGI. This CDR3 reads CASSKSTVSNQPQHF. The CDR3 DNA reads as TGTGCCAGCAGTAAGTCGACAGTCAGCAATCAGCCCCAGCATTTT.

This clone was recorded only once. J is TRBJ2-7 and V is TRBV9; D not resolved. This CDR3 contains 15 residues. CDR1 SGDLS and CDR2 YYNGEE come from the germline V gene. V lost 4 bases to trimming and J lost 5 bases, with 19 bases between them. CDR3 residues: CASSPHLGVSDEQYF. The CDR3 coding sequence is TGTGCCAGCAGCCCACACCTCGGAGTATCGGACGAGCAGTACTTC.

The gene calls are TRBV10-3 and TRBJ2-1, with a tentative D call TRBD2 (5 bases). The CDR3 has 15 amino acids. Trimming cost V 4 bases and J 8 bases, with 18 bases left between them. CDR1 is ENHRY and CDR2 is SYGVKD in the germline V gene. The CDR3: CAISGAGKGPHEQFF. As DNA, the CDR3 is TGTGCCATCAGTGGGGCCGGGAAGGGCCCCCATGAGCAGTTCTTC.

The chain has TRBV4-2 and TRBJ2-7, with TRBD2 matching 7 bases. This CDR3 is built from 13 residues. The germline V gene encodes CDR1 LGHNA and CDR2 YNFKEQ. With 4 bases clipped from V and 3 bases from J, the junction kept 3 bases outside the gene matches. CDR3 in amino acids: CASSPSGGYEQYF. The CDR3 DNA reads TGTGCCAGCAGCCCCTCGGGGGGCTACGAGCAGTACTTC.

CDR3 region: CASSVIPGTDTQYF. The CDR3 nucleotides are TGTGCCAGCAGTGTAATCCCGGGCACAGATACGCAGTATTTT. The chain has TRBV27 and TRBJ2-3; D not resolved. Trimming took 5 bases from V and 1 from J, leaving 10 bases between them. Germline V CDR1 and CDR2: MNHEY, SMNVEV (reference sequence). This CDR3 contains 14 residues.

V gene TRBV7-6 combines with J gene TRBJ1-2, with 7 nucleotides matching TRBD1. The germline V gene encodes CDR1 SGHVS and CDR2 FNYEAQ. The junction had 10 bases not matched to a gene; V was cut back by 5 bases and J by 1 base. The CDR3 runs 16 residues. The CDR3 DNA reads TGTGCCAGCAGCATGTCTCAGGGGGTGGTTAACTATGGCTACACCTTC. It specifies CASSMSQGVVNYGYTF.

The chain uses TRBV6-5 and TRBJ1-6; the D gene is possibly TRBD1 (5 bases). The CDR3 is 14 amino acids. The V and J ends lost 2 bases and 8 bases respectively, with 10 bases between them. CDR1 is MNHEY and CDR2 is SVGAGI in the germline V gene. This CDR3 is CASSYGARDSPLHF. For the CDR3, the DNA is TGTGCCAGCAGTTACGGGGCGCGTGATTCACCCCTCCACTTT.

This rearrangement joins TRBV21-1 to TRBJ1-4; TRBD1 reflects the table's D call only, with no check against the DNA. TRBV21-1 is a documented pseudogene. This CDR3 is 14 amino acids long. CDR3 residues: CASSKAPGRRQAAF. For the CDR3, the DNA is TGTGCCAGCAGCAAAGCGCCGGGCCGTCGACAGGCCGCCTTT.

V usage is TRBV6-4 and J usage is TRBJ2-2; D is ambiguous. V shed 4 bases and J shed 2 bases, with 5 bases lying between them. The CDR3 consists of 13 residues. Germline V lookup: CDR1 MRHNA, CDR2 SNTAGT. CDR3 loop: CASSALNTGELFF. CDR3 coding DNA: TGTGCCAGCAGTGCACTTAACACCGGGGAGCTGTTTTTT.

The chain is built from TRBV5-5 and TRBJ2-7; D gene uncertain. CDR1 is SGHKS and CDR2 is YYEKEE in the germline V gene (reference sequence). V was cut by 1 base and J by 4 bases, with 15 bases left in between. The CDR3 is 15 residues long. Here the CDR3 DNA reads TGTGCCAGCAGCTTGTGGCCAGGCATGTCGTACGAGCAGTACTTC. Translation gives CASSLWPGMSYEQYF.

This chain links TRBV2 with TRBJ2-5, with unresolved D. The CDR3 sequence is 15 residues long. Trimming left V 5 bases short and J 2 bases short, with 15 bases between. The V gene's germline CDR1 is SNHLY and CDR2 FYNNEI. The CDR3: CASSSPGGAQETQYF. The CDR3, as DNA: TGTGCCAGCAGTTCCCCGGGTGGTGCACAAGAGACCCAGTACTTC. The full variable domain, rest sourced from reference TRBV2 and TRBJ2-5, is EPEVTQTPSHQVTQMGQEVILRCVPISNHLYFYWYRQILGQKVEFLVSFYNNEISEKSEIFDDQFSVERPDGSNFTLKIRSTKLEDSAMYFCASSSPGGAQETQYFGPGTRLLVL.

This clone has a handful of counts. The chain is built from TRBV19 and TRBJ1-2, with D tentatively TRBD1 (5 bases). Germline loops: CDR1 LNHDA, CDR2 SQIVND (reference sequence). The CDR3 runs to 14 residues. The germline V and J ends were trimmed by 7 bases and 8 bases, with 20 bases remaining between them. DNA of the CDR3: TGTGCCAGTATCAAACCCGGGACGCGGGACGGCTACACCTTC. It yields the protein CASIKPGTRDGYTF.

The V and J genes are TRBV29-1 and TRBJ2-7; 8 bases are shared with TRBD1. With V trimmed by 6 bases and J by 3 bases, 13 bases remained unmatched. Germline lookup yields CDR1 SQVTM and CDR2 ANQGSEA. The CDR3 spans 15 residues. Here the CDR3 reads CSVYGGTGRYYEQYF. The DNA for the CDR3 is TGCAGCGTCTATGGGGGGACAGGCCGATACTACGAGCAGTACTTC.

V is TRBV6-5 and J is TRBJ2-6, with a tentative D call TRBD2 (6 bases). Looked up from germline, CDR1 is MNHEY and CDR2 is SVGAGI. Trimming cost V 10 bases and J 2 bases, with 15 bases left between them. The CDR3 runs to 15 residues. The CDR3 region has the DNA TGTGCCACCACCGCGGGGCTAGCTGGGGCCAACGTCCTGACTTTC. The encoded protein is CATTAGLAGANVLTF.

This sequence joins TRBV30 and TRBJ1-2; D is ambiguous. The V gene's germline CDR1 is GTSNPN and CDR2 SVGIG (reference sequence). V was cut by 0 bases and J by 4 bases, with 12 bases left in between. The CDR3 sequence is 14 residues long. CDR3 loop: CAWSVPVKTYGYTF. In DNA form, the CDR3 reads TGTGCCTGGAGTGTCCCAGTGAAAACCTATGGCTACACCTTC.

This clone has a handful of counts. The CDR3 DNA sequence: TGTGCCAGCAGCTTAGAGCACCCTGGAGGAGGCTACACCTTC. Protein product: CASSLEHPGGGYTF. The chain employs TRBV7-8 and TRBJ1-2; D gene ambiguous. Trimming removed 1 base at V and 8 bases at J, with 14 bases between. The germline V gene encodes CDR1 SGHVS and CDR2 FQNEAQ. This CDR3 contains 14 residues.

In nucleotides, the CDR3 is TGTGCCAGCAGATCAGGGGGCGTCGGGGGAGAGACCCAGTACTTC. This sequence encodes CASRSGGVGGETQYF. The chain has TRBV27 and TRBJ2-5; 8 positions agree with TRBD1. CDR3 length equals 15 residues. V lost 6 bases and J lost 4; bases outside the gene matches: 10. CDR1 is MNHEY, CDR2 SMNVEV, per germline (reference sequence).

The chain uses TRBV10-2 and TRBJ2-1; TRBD2 matches 11 bases. This CDR3 spans 16 amino acids. Germline values: CDR1 WSHSY, CDR2 SAAADI. J lost 2 bases, V lost 6 bases, and 6 bases had no gene match. The DNA of the CDR3 is TGCGCCAGCAGAGACCTAGCGGGAGGCGCCTACAATGAGCAGTTCTTC. It encodes CASRDLAGGAYNEQFF.

The V gene is TRBV18, the J gene TRBJ1-2; 9 bases match TRBD1. Germline V gene data show CDR1 as KGHSH and CDR2 as LQKENI. This CDR3 has 13 residues. Unmatched junction bases numbered 6, after V lost 5 bases and J lost 8 bases. The CDR3 coding sequence is TGTGCCAGCTCAAATACAGGGGGCCAGGGCTACACCTTC. Amino acid sequence: CASSNTGGQGYTF.

This clone was counted once. A read error may produce the germline difference seen at one junction end. V usage is TRBV20-1 and J usage is TRBJ2-5; D is ambiguous. The CDR3 is 11 amino acids. From germline, CDR1 is DFQATT and CDR2 SNEGSKA (reference sequence). The CDR3 here is CSATVQETQYF. The CDR3 DNA reads as TGCAGCGCTACAGTTCAAGAGACCCAGTACTTC.

This rearrangement joins TRBV9 to TRBJ2-1, with D perhaps TRBD1 (6 bases). The CDR3 totals 15 residues. Germline V gives CDR1 SGDLS, CDR2 YYNGEE. Trimming removed 1 base at V and 7 bases at J, with 15 bases between. DNA of the CDR3: TGTGCCAGCAGCGTAATTAGCAGGGGTCAGAATGAGCAGTTCTTC. Translated, it gives CASSVISRGQNEQFF.